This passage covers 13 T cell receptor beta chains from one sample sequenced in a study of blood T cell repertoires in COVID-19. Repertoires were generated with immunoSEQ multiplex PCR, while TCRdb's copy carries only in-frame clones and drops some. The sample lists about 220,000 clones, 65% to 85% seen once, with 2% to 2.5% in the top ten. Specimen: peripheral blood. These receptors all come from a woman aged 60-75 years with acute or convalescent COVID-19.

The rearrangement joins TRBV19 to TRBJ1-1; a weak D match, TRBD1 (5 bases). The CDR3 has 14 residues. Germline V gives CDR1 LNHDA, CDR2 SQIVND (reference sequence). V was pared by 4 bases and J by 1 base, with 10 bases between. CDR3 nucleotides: TGTGCCAGTAGTACTCGAGGACAGAACACTGAAGCTTTCTTT. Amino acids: CASSTRGQNTEAFF.

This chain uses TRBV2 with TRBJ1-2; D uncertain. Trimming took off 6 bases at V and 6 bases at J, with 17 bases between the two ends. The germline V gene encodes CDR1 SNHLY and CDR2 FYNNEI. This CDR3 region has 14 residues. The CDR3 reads CASSQSLVSDGYTF. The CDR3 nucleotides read TGTGCCAGCAGCCAATCGTTGGTTTCGGATGGCTACACCTTC.

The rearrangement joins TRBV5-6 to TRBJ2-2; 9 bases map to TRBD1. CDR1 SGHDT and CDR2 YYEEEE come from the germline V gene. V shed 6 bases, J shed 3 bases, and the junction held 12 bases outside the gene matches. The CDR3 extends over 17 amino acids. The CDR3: CASTYYRDRVHTGELFF. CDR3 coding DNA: TGTGCCAGCACCTACTACCGGGACAGGGTTCACACCGGGGAGCTGTTTTTT.

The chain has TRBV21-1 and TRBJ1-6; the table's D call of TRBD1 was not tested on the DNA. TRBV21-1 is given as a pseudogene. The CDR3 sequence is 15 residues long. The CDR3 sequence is CASSKRAGGHSPLHF. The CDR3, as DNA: TGTGCCAGCAGCAAACGGGCAGGGGGCCATTCACCCCTCCACTTT.

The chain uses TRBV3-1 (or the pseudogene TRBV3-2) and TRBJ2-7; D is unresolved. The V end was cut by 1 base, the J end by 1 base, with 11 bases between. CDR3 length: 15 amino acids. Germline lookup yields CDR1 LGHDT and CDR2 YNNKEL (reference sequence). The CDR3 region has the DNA TGTGCCAGCAGCCAAGGATTTACTGATTCCTACGAGCAGTACTTC. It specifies CASSQGFTDSYEQYF.

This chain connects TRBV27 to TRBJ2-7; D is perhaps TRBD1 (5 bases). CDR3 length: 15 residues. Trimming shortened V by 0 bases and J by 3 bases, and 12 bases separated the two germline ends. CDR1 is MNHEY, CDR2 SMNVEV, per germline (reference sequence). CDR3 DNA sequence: TGTGCCAGCAGTTTATCTAGGCAGGGTGGCTACGAGCAGTACTTC. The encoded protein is CASSLSRQGGYEQYF.

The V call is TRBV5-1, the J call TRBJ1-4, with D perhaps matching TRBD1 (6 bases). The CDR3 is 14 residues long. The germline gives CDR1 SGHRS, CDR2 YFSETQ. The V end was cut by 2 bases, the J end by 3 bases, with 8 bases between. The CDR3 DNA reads TGCGCCAGCAGCTTTTCAGGGGCTAATGAAAAACTGTTTTTT. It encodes CASSFSGANEKLFF.

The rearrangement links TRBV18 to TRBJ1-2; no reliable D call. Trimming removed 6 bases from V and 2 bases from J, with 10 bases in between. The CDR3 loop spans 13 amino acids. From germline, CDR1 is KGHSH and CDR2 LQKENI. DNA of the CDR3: TGTGCCAGCTCCCCGACACAAAACTATGGCTACACCTTC. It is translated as CASSPTQNYGYTF. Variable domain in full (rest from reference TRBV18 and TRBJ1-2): NAGVMQNPRHLVRRRGQEARLRCSPMKGHSHVYWYRQLPEEGLKFMVYLQKENIIDESGMPKERFSAEFPKEGPSILRIQQVVRGDSAAYFCASSPTQNYGYTFGSGTRLTVV.

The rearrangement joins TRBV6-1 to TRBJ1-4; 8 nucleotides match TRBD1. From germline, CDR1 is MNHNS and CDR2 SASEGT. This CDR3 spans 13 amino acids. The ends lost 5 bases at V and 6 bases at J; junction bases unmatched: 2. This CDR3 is CASSLTGDEKLFF. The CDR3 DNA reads TGTGCCAGCAGTTTGACAGGGGATGAAAAACTGTTTTTT.

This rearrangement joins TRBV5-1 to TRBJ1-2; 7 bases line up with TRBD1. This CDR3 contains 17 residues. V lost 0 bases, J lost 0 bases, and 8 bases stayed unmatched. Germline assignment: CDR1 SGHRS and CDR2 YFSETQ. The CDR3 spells CASSLGGQALSNYGYTF. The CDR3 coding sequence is TGCGCCAGCAGCTTGGGAGGACAGGCACTCTCTAACTATGGCTACACCTTC. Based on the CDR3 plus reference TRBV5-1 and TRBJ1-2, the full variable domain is KAGVTQTPRYLIKTRGQQVTLSCSPISGHRSVSWYQQTPGQGLQFLFEYFSETQRNKGNFPGRFSGRQFSNSRSEMNVSTLELGDSALYLCASSLGGQALSNYGYTFGSGTRLTVV.

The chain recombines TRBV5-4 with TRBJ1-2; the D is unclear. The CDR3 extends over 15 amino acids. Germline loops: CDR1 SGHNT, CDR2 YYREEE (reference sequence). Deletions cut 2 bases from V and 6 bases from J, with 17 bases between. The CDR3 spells CASSFPRTRVDGYTF. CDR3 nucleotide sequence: TGTGCCAGCAGCTTCCCCAGGACGAGGGTAGATGGCTACACCTTC.

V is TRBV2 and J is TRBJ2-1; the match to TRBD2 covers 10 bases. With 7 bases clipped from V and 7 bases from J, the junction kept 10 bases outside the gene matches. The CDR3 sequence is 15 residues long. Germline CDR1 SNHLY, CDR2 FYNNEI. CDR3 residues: CASTLSGGVRNEQFF. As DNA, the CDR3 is TGTGCCAGCACTCTCAGCGGGGGGGTTCGGAATGAGCAGTTCTTC.

The chain's CDR3 is CASRMDTNTEAFF. The CDR3 nucleotides read TGTGCCAGCAGGATGGACACGAACACTGAAGCTTTCTTT. The chain is built from TRBV2 and TRBJ1-1; a possible D gene is TRBD1 (5 bases). Trimming cost V 6 bases and J 1 base, with 9 bases left between them. The germline gives CDR1 SNHLY, CDR2 FYNNEI. The CDR3 consists of 13 residues.